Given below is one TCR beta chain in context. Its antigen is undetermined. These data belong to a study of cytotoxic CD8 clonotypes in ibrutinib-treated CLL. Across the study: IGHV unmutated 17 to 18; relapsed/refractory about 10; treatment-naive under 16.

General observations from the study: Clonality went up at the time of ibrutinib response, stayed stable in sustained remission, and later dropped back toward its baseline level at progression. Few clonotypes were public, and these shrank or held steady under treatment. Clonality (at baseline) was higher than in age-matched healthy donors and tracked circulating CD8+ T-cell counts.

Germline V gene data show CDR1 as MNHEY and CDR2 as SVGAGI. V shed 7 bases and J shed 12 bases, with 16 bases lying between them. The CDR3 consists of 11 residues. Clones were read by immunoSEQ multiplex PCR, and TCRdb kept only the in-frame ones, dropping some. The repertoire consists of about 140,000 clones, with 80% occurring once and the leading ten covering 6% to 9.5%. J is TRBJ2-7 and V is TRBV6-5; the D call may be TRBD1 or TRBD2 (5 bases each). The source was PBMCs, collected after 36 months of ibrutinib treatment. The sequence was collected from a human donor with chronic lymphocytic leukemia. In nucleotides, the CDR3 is TGTGCCAGCACCGACAATAGGGGAGTGTACTTC. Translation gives CASTDNRGVYF.